A single sample is the source of the 9 T cell receptor beta chains below, sequenced in a study of T cell responses to AZD1222 COVID-19 vaccine. The repertoire was sequenced with immunoSEQ multiplex PCR; TCRdb's copy has only in-frame clones and lacks some. This table holds roughly 120,000 clones, around 94% found once. Material: peripheral blood, obtained on day 0 of AZD1222 vaccination. All receptors come from an adult in good health.

The J gene is TRBJ1-5, the V gene TRBV7-8; D is uncertain. In germline, CDR1 is SGHVS, CDR2 FQNEAQ. The CDR3 has 12 residues. The V and J ends lost 6 bases and 4 bases respectively, with 7 bases between them. The DNA of the CDR3 is TGTGCCAGCAGTCCGTGGAATCAGCCCCAGCATTTT. Translated, it gives CASSPWNQPQHF.

This chain links TRBV2 with TRBJ1-2; 7 positions agree with TRBD1. CDR3 size: 13 residues. CDR1 is SNHLY, CDR2 FYNNEI, per germline. Unmatched junction bases numbered 7, after V lost 4 bases and J lost 8 bases. As DNA, the CDR3 is TGTGCCAGCAGTGGCCGACAGGGTGGGGGCTACACCTTC. This gives the protein CASSGRQGGGYTF. The entire variable domain, with the rest obtained from reference TRBV2 and TRBJ1-2, is as follows: EPEVTQTPSHQVTQMGQEVILRCVPISNHLYFYWYRQILGQKVEFLVSFYNNEISEKSEIFDDQFSVERPDGSNFTLKIRSTKLEDSAMYFCASSGRQGGGYTFGSGTRLTVV.

V gene TRBV7-9 combines with J gene TRBJ1-2, with TRBD1 as a possible D gene (5 bases). CDR1 SEHNR and CDR2 FQNEAQ come from the germline V gene (reference sequence). The V and J ends lost 2 bases and 6 bases respectively, with 19 bases between them. The CDR3 spans 16 residues. This CDR3 reads CASSLTGGEGRDGYTF. The DNA of the CDR3 is TGTGCCAGCAGCTTAACGGGGGGAGAAGGGAGAGATGGCTACACCTTC.

CDR3 coding DNA: TGCGCCAGCAGCCAAGTGGCAGGTCCAGCCTACGAGCAGTACTTC. It is translated as CASSQVAGPAYEQYF. The rearrangement links TRBV4-3 to TRBJ2-7; no firm D call. With 1 base removed from V and 2 bases from J, the gap between germline ends came to 12 bases. In germline, CDR1 is LGHNA, CDR2 YSLEER. CDR3 length: 15 amino acids.

The rearrangement uses TRBV6-4 and TRBJ1-1; unclear D gene. Germline lookup yields CDR1 MRHNA and CDR2 SNTAGT. The CDR3 is 14 residues long. Trimming stripped 0 bases from V and 1 base from J, with 6 bases between. The chain's CDR3 is CASSDSSENTEAFF. The CDR3 nucleotides are TGTGCCAGCAGTGACTCATCAGAGAACACTGAAGCTTTCTTT.

J is TRBJ2-7 and V is TRBV5-1, with 10 bases fitting TRBD2. This CDR3 contains 13 residues. The V gene's germline CDR1 is SGHRS and CDR2 YFSETQ. J gave up 4 bases and V 5 bases, and 3 bases lay outside the gene matches. The CDR3 here is CASSLAGVYEQYF. Written as DNA, the CDR3 is TGCGCCAGCAGTCTAGCGGGAGTTTACGAGCAGTACTTC.

This chain connects TRBV7-9 to TRBJ1-1, with TRBD1 as a possible D gene (5 bases). Germline V gene sequence: CDR1 SEHNR, CDR2 FQNEAQ (reference sequence). The CDR3 is 11 amino acids. Trimming took 2 bases from V and 8 from J, leaving 6 bases between them. The CDR3 coding sequence is TGTGCCAGCAGCTTATCAGGGGAAGCTTTCTTT. It translates to CASSLSGEAFF.

This chain connects TRBV29-1 to TRBJ2-2; no firm D call. This CDR3 has 12 residues. The germline V gene encodes CDR1 SQVTM and CDR2 ANQGSEA. V lost 7 bases and J lost 0, with 6 bases in between. In DNA form, the CDR3 reads TGCAGCGCTCCCTCGAACACCGGGGAGCTGTTTTTT. It yields the protein CSAPSNTGELFF.

The chain employs TRBV9 and TRBJ2-7; 13 positions match TRBD2. The CDR3 covers 15 residues. Germline CDR1 reads SGDLS; CDR2 reads YYNGEE. Trimming at V came to 3 bases and at J to 4 bases, leaving 4 bases not matched to a gene. The CDR3 nucleotides are TGTGCCAGCAGCGCCCGGACTAGCGGGAGATACGAGCAGTACTTC. This encodes CASSARTSGRYEQYF.